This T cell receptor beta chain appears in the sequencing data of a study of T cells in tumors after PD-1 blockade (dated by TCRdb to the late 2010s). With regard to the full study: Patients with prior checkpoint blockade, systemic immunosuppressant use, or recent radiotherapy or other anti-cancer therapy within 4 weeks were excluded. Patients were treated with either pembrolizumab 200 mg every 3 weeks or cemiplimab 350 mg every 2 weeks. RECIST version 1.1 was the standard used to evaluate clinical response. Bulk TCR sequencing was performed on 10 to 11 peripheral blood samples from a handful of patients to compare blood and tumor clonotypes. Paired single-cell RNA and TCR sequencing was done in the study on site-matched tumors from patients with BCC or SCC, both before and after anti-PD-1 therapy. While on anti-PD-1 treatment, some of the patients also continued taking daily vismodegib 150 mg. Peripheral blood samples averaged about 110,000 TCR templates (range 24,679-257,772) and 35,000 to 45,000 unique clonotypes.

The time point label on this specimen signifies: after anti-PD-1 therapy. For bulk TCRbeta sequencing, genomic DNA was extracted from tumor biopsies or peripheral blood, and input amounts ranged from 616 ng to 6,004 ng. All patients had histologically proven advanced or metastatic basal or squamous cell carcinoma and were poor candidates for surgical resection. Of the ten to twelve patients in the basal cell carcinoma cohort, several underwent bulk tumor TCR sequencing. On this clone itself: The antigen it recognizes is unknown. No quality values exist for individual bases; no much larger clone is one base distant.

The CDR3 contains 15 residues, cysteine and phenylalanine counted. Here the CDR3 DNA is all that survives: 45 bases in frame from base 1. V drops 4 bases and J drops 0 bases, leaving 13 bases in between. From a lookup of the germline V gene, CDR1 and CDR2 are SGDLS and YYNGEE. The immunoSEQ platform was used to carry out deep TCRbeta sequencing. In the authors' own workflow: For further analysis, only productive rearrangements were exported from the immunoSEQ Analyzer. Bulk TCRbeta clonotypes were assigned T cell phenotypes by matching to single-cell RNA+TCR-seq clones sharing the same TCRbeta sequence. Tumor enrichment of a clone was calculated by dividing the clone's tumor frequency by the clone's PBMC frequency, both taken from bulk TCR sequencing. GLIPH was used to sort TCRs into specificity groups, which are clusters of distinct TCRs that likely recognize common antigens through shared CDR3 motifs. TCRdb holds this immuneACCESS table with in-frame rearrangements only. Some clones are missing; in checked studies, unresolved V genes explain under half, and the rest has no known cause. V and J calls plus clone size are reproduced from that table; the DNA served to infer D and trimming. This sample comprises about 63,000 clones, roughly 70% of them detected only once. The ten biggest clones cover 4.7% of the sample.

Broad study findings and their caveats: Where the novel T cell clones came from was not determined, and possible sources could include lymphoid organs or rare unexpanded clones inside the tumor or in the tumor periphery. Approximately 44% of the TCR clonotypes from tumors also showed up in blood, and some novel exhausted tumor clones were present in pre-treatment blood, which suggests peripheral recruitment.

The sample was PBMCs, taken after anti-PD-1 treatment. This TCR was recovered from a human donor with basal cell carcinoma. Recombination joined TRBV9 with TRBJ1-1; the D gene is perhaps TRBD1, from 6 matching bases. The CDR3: CASSIPQGLNTEAFF. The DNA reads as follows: TGTGCCAGCAGCATACCCCAGGGGTTGAACACTGAAGCTTTCTTT.